This T cell receptor beta chain was captured in a study of tumor-infiltrating lymphocytes in primary liver carcinoma. In the study overall: Surgical resection was the treatment these patients received for primary liver carcinoma.

Using a constant-region primer together with ProtoScript II reverse transcriptase, TCR beta cDNA was made from about 500 ng of total RNA. Libraries covering TCR beta were generated through three nested multiplex PCR rounds (using a slightly modified ARM-PCR). Forward primers for TRBV1-TRBV30 and a C-beta reverse primer served the first two PCR rounds, at about 10 cycles each. One entry per CDR3 protein, called by TCRdb with MiXCR from the multiplex PCR reads. The sample has about 310,000 distinct CDR3 sequences; more than 55% are singletons. Germline DNA was also extracted, with blood RNA taken from unsorted whole blood. Prior to the surgical procedure, around 4.3 milliliters of peripheral blood were collected. This CDR3 is 13 amino acids long. Trimming left V 10 bases short and J 7 bases short, with 20 bases between. The germline CDR1 and CDR2 sequences are MDHEN and SYDVKM. This clonotype is a singleton in its sample. As yet, its antigen is unknown.

Study observations and caveats: Reduced overlap was seen in tumor-adjacent and tumor-blood pairs versus tumor region pairs.

This chain connects TRBV28 to TRBJ2-7; possible D gene TRBD2, 6 bases. Sequencing was performed on peripheral blood. This TCR came from a man aged 35-49 years with primary liver carcinoma and hepatitis B virus infection. The CDR3 coding sequence is TGTGCCATCATTGGAGGGGATCGGGAAGAGCAGTACTTC. Translated: CAIIGGDREEQYF.